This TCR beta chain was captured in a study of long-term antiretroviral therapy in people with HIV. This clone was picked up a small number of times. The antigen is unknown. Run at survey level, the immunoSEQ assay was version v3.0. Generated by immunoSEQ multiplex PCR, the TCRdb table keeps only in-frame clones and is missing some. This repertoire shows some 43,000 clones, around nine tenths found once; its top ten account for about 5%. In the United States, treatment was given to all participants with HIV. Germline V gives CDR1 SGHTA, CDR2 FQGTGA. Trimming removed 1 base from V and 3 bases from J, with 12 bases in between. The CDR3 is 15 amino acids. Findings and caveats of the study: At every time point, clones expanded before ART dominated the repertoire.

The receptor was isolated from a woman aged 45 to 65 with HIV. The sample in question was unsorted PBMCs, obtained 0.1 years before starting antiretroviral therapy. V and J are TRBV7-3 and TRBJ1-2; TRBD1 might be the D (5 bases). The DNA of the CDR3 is TGTGCCAGCAGCTTAAGTGGGGAAGGGGACTATGGCTACACCTTC. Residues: CASSLSGEGDYGYTF.